This record looks at one T cell receptor beta chain sequence and its context. This CDR3 has 18 residues. The sample belongs to a study of blood T cell repertoires in COVID-19. The overall study: Sites across the United States, Italy and Spain contributed samples from acute and convalescent COVID-19.

Original processing notes: Estimation of nucleated cell counts was performed using reference gene primer amplification. Assay used: immunoSEQ multiplex PCR; TCRdb lists only in-frame clones, some missing. V, J and clone size derive from that table, while D and trimming were established from the DNA sequence. Found here are about 210,000 clones, more than 75% of them singletons; the top ten hold roughly 12%. Material: peripheral blood. The sequence was obtained from a middle-aged woman with acute or convalescent COVID-19. The genes are TRBV21-1 and TRBJ1-5; TRBD1, the table's D call, lacks a check against the DNA. TRBV21-1 constitutes a pseudogene. CDR3 region: CASSASYRDRGGNQPQHF. Here the CDR3 DNA reads TGTGCCAGCAGCGCTAGCTACCGGGACAGGGGAGGAAATCAGCCCCAGCATTTT.